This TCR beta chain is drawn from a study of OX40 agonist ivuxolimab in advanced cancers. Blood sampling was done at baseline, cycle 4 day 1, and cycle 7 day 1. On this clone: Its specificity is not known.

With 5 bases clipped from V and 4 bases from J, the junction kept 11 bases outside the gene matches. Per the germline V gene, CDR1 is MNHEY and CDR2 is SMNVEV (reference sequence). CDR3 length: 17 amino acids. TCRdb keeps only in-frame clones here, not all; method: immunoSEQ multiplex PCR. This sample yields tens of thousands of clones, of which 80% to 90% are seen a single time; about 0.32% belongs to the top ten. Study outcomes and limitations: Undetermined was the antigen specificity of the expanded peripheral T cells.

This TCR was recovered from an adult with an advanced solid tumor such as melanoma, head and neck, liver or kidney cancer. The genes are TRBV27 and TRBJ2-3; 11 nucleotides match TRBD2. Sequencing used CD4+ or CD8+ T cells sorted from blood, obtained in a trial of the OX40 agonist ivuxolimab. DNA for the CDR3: TGTGCCAGCAGTCAGAGGGATACTAGCGGGAGATCAGATACGCAGTATTTT. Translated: CASSQRDTSGRSDTQYF.